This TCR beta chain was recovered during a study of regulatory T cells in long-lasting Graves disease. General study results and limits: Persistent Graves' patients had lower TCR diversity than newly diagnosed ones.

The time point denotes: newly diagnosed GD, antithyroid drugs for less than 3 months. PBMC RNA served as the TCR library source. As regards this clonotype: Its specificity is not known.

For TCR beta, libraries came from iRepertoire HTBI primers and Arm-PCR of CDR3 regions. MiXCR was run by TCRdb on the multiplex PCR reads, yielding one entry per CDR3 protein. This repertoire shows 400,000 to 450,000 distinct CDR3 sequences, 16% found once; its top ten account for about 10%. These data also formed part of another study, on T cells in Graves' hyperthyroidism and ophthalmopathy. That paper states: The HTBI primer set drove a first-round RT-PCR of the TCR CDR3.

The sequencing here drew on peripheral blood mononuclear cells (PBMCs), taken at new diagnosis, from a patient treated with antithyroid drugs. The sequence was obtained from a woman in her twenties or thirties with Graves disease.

DNA for the CDR3: TGTGCCACCAGTGACGGATCCCGGGATGAGCAGTTCTTC. Translation gives CATSDGSRDEQFF. V usage is TRBV24-1 and J usage is TRBJ2-1; D call uncertain. The germline V gene encodes CDR1 KGHDR and CDR2 SFDVKD. The CDR3 spans 13 residues. Trimming pared 4 bases from V and 8 bases from J, leaving 11 bases between.